In this sample, the clone carrying this TCR beta chain turned up many times. The germline V gene encodes CDR1 MNHNS and CDR2 SASEGT. Deletions cut 6 bases from V and 5 bases from J, with 19 bases between. The CDR3 totals 15 residues. RNA transcripts served as the template for amplifying TCR beta CDR3 regions. The primer set for the first-round RT-PCR of the TCR CDR3 was HTBI. One entry per CDR3 protein results from TCRdb running MiXCR on the multiplex PCR reads. This table holds about 300,000 distinct CDR3 sequences, approximately 17% found once. The data are from a study of T cells in Graves' hyperthyroidism and ophthalmopathy.

This TCR was sampled from a young man with Graves' hyperthyroidism. The chain links TRBV6-1 to TRBJ2-5, with a tentative D call TRBD1 (6 bases). Sequencing was carried out using blood. The CDR3 region has the DNA TGTGCCAGCAGCAATGGACTGGGACACGGGGAGACCCAGTACTTC. Translation: CASSNGLGHGETQYF.